These T cell receptor beta chains were read from a single sample in a study of neurological immune-mediated disorders. Each CDR3 protein is one row after TCRdb ran MiXCR on the 5' RACE reads. This sample has about 46,000 distinct CDR3 sequences; less than 5% occur once, and the top ten carry around 6%. Input material: PBMCs. The receptors shown here come from a woman aged 55-69 years with multiple sclerosis. CDR3s include the opening cysteine and the closing phenylalanine or tryptophan. A D gene is named only where the DNA matches it firmly. Clone size is not always given. Where it is, it says once, few, many or a class for expanded clones.

J: TRBJ2-5
V: TRBV7-3
D: TRBD1
size: few
CDR3: CASSLTGGSLETQYF
DNA: TGTGCCAGCAGCTTAACAGGGGGCTCATTGGAGACCCAGTACTTC

J: TRBJ2-2
V: TRBV6-6
D: TRBD2
size: few
CDR3: CAVSGTSVTGELFF
DNA: TGTGCCGTTAGTGGGACTAGCGTCACCGGGGAGCTGTTTTTT

J: TRBJ1-5
V: TRBV27
D: TRBD1
size: many
CDR3: CASSSNRGNQPQHF
DNA: TGTGCCAGCAGTTCCAACAGGGGGAATCAGCCCCAGCATTTT

J: TRBJ2-3
V: TRBV5-1
D: NA
size: many
CDR3: CASSLGGGGPDTQYF
DNA: TGCGCCAGCAGCTTGGGGGGCGGGGGCCCAGATACGCAGTATTTT

J: TRBJ1-2
V: TRBV20-1
D: NA
size: many
CDR3: CSARDGYYGYTF
DNA: TGCAGTGCTAGAGACGGGTACTATGGCTACACCTTC

J: TRBJ1-1
V: TRBV10-3
D: TRBD1
size: many
CDR3: CAISQGVDTEAFF
DNA: TGTGCCATCAGCCAGGGGGTTGACACTGAAGCTTTCTTT

J: TRBJ1-4
V: TRBV15
D: NA
size: many
CDR3: CATSRDPGPEKLFF
DNA: TGTGCCACCAGCAGAGATCCAGGACCCGAAAAACTGTTTTTT

J: TRBJ2-5
V: TRBV9
D: TRBD2
size: few
CDR3: CASSDRLAGETQYF
DNA: TGTGCCAGCAGCGATCGACTAGCAGGGGAGACCCAGTACTTC

J: TRBJ1-2
V: TRBV12-3/TRBV12-4
D: NA
size: few
CDR3: CASSLGLPGVGYTF
DNA: TGTGCCAGCAGTTTAGGGCTTCCTGGAGTTGGCTACACCTTC

J: TRBJ1-2
V: TRBV20-1
D: NA
size: many
CDR3: CSAVQRSYGYTF
DNA: TGCAGTGCTGTACAGAGATCTTATGGCTACACCTTC

J: TRBJ2-3
V: TRBV9
D: TRBD2
size: few
CDR3: CASSVELAGYTDTQYF
DNA: TGTGCCAGCAGCGTAGAGTTAGCGGGGTACACAGATACGCAGTATTTT

J: TRBJ1-2
V: TRBV3-1
D: NA
size: many
CDR3: CASSQDFTRGDGYTF
DNA: TGTGCCAGCAGCCAAGATTTTACGCGGGGTGACGGCTACACCTTC

J: TRBJ2-1
V: TRBV5-1
D: NA
size: many
CDR3: CASSLRLASSYNEQFF
DNA: TGCGCCAGCAGCTTGAGGCTAGCAAGCTCCTACAATGAGCAGTTCTTC

J: TRBJ2-5
V: TRBV20-1
D: TRBD1
size: many
CDR3: CSSQTGGSETQYF
DNA: TGCAGTTCTCAGACAGGGGGCTCGGAGACCCAGTACTTC

J: TRBJ2-3
V: TRBV29-1
D: NA
size: NA
CDR3: CGAYRDVTDTQYF
DNA: TGCGGCGCCTACAGGGATGTGACAGATACGCAGTATTTT

J: TRBJ2-5
V: TRBV7-2
D: NA
size: many
CDR3: CASSWTTGDQETQYF
DNA: TGTGCCAGCAGCTGGACTACCGGGGACCAAGAGACCCAGTACTTC

J: TRBJ1-6
V: TRBV9
D: TRBD1
size: many
CDR3: CASSFQTGANSPLHF
DNA: TGTGCCAGCAGCTTTCAGACAGGGGCTAATTCACCCCTCCACTTT

J: TRBJ2-1
V: TRBV6-2/TRBV6-3
D: NA
size: many
CDR3: CASSYARGWETNEQFF
DNA: TGTGCCAGCAGTTACGCCAGAGGGTGGGAGACAAATGAGCAGTTCTTC

J: TRBJ1-1
V: TRBV7-6
D: NA
size: medium-sized
CDR3: CASSPVGAATEAFF
DNA: TGTGCCAGCAGCCCCGTGGGGGCAGCCACTGAAGCTTTCTTT

J: TRBJ2-1
V: TRBV5-1
D: NA
size: few
CDR3: CASSLTGTYNEQFF
DNA: TGCGCCAGCAGCTTGACAGGGACGTACAATGAGCAGTTCTTC

J: TRBJ2-6
V: TRBV24-1
D: NA
size: few
CDR3: CATSARGTGANVLTF
DNA: TGTGCCACCAGTGCCAGGGGAACTGGGGCCAACGTCCTGACTTTC

J: TRBJ2-3
V: TRBV29-1
D: TRBD1
size: many
CDR3: CSVGDRGGDTQYF
DNA: TGCAGCGTTGGGGACAGGGGAGGAGATACGCAGTATTTT

J: TRBJ2-7
V: TRBV5-1
D: NA
size: many
CDR3: CASSLGTGEGYEQYF
DNA: TGCGCCAGCAGCTTGGGGACGGGTGAAGGTTACGAGCAGTACTTC

J: TRBJ1-1
V: TRBV7-9
D: TRBD1
size: NA
CDR3: CASSLGGQVQQAFF
DNA: TGTGCCAGCAGCTTAGGAGGACAGGTACAACAAGCTTTCTTT

J: TRBJ1-5
V: TRBV7-2
D: NA
size: few
CDR3: CASSKGGEGQPQNF
DNA: TGTGCCAGCAGCAAGGGGGGAGAGGGGCAGCCCCAGAATTTT

J: TRBJ2-3
V: TRBV20-1
D: TRBD2
size: few
CDR3: CSAGLAGDTQYF
DNA: TGCAGTGCCGGACTAGCGGGTGATACGCAGTATTTT

J: TRBJ1-6
V: TRBV7-2
D: NA
size: many
CDR3: CASSLVVRNSPIHF
DNA: TGTGCCAGCAGCTTAGTGGTGAGAAATTCACCCATCCACTTT

J: TRBJ2-5
V: TRBV10-3
D: NA
size: NA
CDR3: CAISGVMGERPSQETQYF
DNA: TGTGCCATCAGTGGTGTTATGGGGGAGCGACCATCACAAGAGACCCAGTACTTC

J: TRBJ2-1
V: TRBV10-3
D: TRBD1
size: many
CDR3: CAINRDSAYNEQFF
DNA: TGTGCCATCAACCGGGACAGTGCCTACAATGAGCAGTTCTTC

J: TRBJ2-3
V: TRBV4-2
D: TRBD2
size: many
CDR3: CASSQELAGGPNTDTQYF
DNA: TGTGCCAGCAGCCAAGAGCTAGCGGGGGGCCCTAACACAGATACGCAGTATTTT

J: TRBJ1-6
V: TRBV27
D: NA
size: few
CDR3: CASSLGRRTNSPLNF
DNA: TGTGCCAGCAGTTTAGGCAGGCGTACTAATTCACCCCTCAACTTT

J: TRBJ1-1
V: TRBV4-3
D: TRBD1
size: NA
CDR3: CARSQHTGGTEAFF
DNA: TGCGCCAGAAGCCAGCATACAGGGGGCACTGAAGCTTTCTTT

J: TRBJ2-1
V: TRBV7-8
D: NA
size: many
CDR3: CASIFGVTYNEQFF
DNA: TGTGCCAGCATCTTTGGAGTTACCTACAATGAGCAGTTCTTC

J: TRBJ2-3
V: TRBV20-1
D: NA
size: many
CDR3: CSAPDYRDPETDTQYF
DNA: TGCAGTGCTCCTGATTACAGGGACCCTGAGACAGATACGCAGTATTTT

J: TRBJ2-2
V: TRBV5-1
D: TRBD1
size: many
CDR3: CASSFDRGQTGELFF
DNA: TGCGCCAGCAGCTTTGACAGGGGGCAAACCGGGGAGCTGTTTTTT

J: TRBJ1-2
V: TRBV12-3/TRBV12-4
D: NA
size: many
CDR3: CASSFGEGRGYTF
DNA: TGTGCCAGCAGTTTTGGGGAAGGACGGGGCTACACCTTC

J: TRBJ2-1
V: TRBV15
D: TRBD2
size: many
CDR3: CATSSRASGGRYEQFF
DNA: TGTGCCACCAGCAGTAGGGCTAGCGGGGGGAGATATGAGCAGTTCTTC

J: TRBJ2-3
V: TRBV11-2
D: NA
size: many
CDR3: CASSSLGTSVATDTQYF
DNA: TGTGCCAGCAGCTCCCTCGGGACTTCGGTAGCGACAGATACGCAGTATTTT

J: TRBJ2-2
V: TRBV28
D: NA
size: many
CDR3: CASRLGPGRELFF
DNA: TGTGCCAGCAGACTGGGTCCCGGACGGGAGCTGTTTTTT

J: TRBJ1-1
V: TRBV3-1
D: TRBD1
size: many
CDR3: CASSQDRGLGISEAFF
DNA: TGTGCCAGCAGCCAAGACAGGGGGTTGGGTATCTCTGAAGCTTTCTTT

J: TRBJ2-1
V: TRBV6-2/TRBV6-3
D: NA
size: many
CDR3: CASSLRTGEDNEQFF
DNA: TGTGCCAGCAGTCTGCGAACAGGGGAGGACAATGAGCAGTTCTTC

J: TRBJ2-1
V: TRBV20-1
D: NA
size: many
CDR3: CSAGTGGLISNEQFF
DNA: TGCAGTGCTGGGACCGGGGGCCTCATTTCCAATGAGCAGTTCTTC